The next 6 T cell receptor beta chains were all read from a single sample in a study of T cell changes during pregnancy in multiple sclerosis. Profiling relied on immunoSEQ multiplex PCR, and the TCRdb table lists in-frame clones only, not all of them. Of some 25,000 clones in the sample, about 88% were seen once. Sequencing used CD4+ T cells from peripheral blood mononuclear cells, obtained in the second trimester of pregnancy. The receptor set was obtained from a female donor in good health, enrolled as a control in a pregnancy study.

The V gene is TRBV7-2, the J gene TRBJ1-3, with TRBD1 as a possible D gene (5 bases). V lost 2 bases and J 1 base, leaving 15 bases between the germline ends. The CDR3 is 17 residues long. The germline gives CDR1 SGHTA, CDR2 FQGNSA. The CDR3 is CASSLRGGGFSGNTIYF. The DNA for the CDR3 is TGTGCCAGCAGCTTAAGGGGAGGAGGGTTTTCTGGAAACACCATATATTTT.

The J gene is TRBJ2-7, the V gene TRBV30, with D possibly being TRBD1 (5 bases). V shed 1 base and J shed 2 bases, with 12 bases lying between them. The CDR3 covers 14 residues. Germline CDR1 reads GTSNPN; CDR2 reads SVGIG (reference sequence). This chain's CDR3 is CAWSGQGGPYEQYF. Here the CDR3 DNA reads TGTGCCTGGAGTGGGCAGGGCGGACCCTACGAGCAGTACTTC.

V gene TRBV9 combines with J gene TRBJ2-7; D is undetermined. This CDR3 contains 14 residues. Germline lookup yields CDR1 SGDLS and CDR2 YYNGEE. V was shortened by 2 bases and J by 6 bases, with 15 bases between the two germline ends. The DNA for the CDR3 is TGTGCCAGCAGCGTCAGGATAACCTTATCCGAGCAGTACTTC. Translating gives CASSVRITLSEQYF.

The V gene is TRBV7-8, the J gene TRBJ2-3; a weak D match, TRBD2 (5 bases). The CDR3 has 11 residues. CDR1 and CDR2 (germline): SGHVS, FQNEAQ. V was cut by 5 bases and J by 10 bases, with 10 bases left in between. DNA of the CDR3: TGTGCCAGCAGCCCGGGGAGTGCGCAGTATTTT. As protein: CASSPGSAQYF.

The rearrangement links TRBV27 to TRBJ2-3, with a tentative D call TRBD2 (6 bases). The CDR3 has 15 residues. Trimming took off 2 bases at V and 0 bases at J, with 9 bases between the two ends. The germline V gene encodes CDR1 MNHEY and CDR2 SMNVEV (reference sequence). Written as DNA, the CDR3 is TGTGCCAGCAGTTTAGGAGGGACTAGCACAGATACGCAGTATTTT. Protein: CASSLGGTSTDTQYF.

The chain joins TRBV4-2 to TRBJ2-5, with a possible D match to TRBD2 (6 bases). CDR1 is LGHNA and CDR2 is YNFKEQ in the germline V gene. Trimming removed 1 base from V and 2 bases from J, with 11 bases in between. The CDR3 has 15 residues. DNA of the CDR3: TGTGCCAGCAGCCAAGTCGGGGACTGGCAAGAGACCCAGTACTTC. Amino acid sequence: CASSQVGDWQETQYF.